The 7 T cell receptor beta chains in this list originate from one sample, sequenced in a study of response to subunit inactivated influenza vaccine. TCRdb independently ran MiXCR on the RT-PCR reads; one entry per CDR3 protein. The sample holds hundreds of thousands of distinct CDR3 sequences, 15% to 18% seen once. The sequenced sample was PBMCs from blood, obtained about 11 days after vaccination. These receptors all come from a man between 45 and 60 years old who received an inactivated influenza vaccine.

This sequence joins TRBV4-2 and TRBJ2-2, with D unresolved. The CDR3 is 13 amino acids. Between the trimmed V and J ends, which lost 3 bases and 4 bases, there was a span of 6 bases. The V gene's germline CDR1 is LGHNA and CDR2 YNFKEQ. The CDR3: CASSQRFTGELFF. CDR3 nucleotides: TGTGCCAGCAGCCAGCGGTTCACCGGGGAGCTGTTTTTT.

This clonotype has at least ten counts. The CDR3 nucleotides are TGCAGCGTTGACGGGGACCGCCACACCGGGGAGCTGTTTTTT. Translated, it gives CSVDGDRHTGELFF. The chain carries TRBV29-1 and TRBJ2-2, with D perhaps assigned TRBD1 or TRBD2 (5 bases each). Per germline, CDR1 SQVTM and CDR2 ANQGSEA. The V gene lost 3 bases and the J gene lost 3 bases, with 11 bases spanning the gap. The CDR3 is 14 residues long.

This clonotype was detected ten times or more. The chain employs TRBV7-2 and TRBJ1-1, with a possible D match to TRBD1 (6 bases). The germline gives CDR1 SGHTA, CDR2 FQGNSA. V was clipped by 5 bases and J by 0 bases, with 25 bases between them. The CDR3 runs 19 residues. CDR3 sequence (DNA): TGTGCCAGCAGCCGCCGAATCACGGGGGCAGGGACTATGAACACTGAAGCTTTCTTT. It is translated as CASSRRITGAGTMNTEAFF.

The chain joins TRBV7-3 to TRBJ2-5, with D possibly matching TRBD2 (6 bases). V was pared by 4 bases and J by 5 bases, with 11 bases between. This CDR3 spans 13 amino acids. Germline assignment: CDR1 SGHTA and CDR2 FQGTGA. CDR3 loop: CASSYGSLETQYF. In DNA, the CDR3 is TGTGCCAGCAGCTACGGGAGTCTGGAGACCCAGTACTTC. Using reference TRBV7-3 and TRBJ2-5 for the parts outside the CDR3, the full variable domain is GAGVSQTPSNKVTEKGKYVELRCDPISGHTALYWYRQSLGQGPEFLIYFQGTGAADDSGLPNDRFFAVRPEGSVSTLKIQRTERGDSAVYLCASSYGSLETQYFGPGTRLLVL.

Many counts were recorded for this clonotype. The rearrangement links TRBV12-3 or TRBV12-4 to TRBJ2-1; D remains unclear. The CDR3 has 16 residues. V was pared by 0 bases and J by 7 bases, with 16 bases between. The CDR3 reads CASSLAGQLEANEQFF. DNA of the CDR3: TGTGCCAGCAGTTTAGCCGGCCAGCTCGAAGCGAATGAGCAGTTCTTC.

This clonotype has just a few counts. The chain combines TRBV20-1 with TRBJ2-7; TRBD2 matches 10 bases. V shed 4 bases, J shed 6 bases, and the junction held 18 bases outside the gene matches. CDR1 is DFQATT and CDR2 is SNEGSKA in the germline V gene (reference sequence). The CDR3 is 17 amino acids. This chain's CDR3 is CSANVLAGVVSLSEQYF. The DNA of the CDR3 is TGCAGTGCTAATGTGCTAGCGGGAGTAGTAAGCCTGTCCGAGCAGTACTTC.

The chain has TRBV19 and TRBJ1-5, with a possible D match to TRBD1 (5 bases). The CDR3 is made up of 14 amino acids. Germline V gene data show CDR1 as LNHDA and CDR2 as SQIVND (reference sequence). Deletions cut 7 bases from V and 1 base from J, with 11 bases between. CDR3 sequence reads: CASTEWGSNQPQHF. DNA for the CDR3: TGTGCCAGTACTGAATGGGGCAGCAATCAGCCCCAGCATTTT. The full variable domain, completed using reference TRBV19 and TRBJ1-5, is DGGITQSPKYLFRKEGQNVTLSCEQNLNHDAMYWYRQDPGQGLRLIYYSQIVNDFQKGDIAEGYSVSREKKESFPLTVTSAQKNPTAFYLCASTEWGSNQPQHFGDGTRLSIL.